This T cell receptor beta chain was identified in a study of blood T cell repertoires in COVID-19. Overall study context: Sites in the United States, Italy and Spain provided acute and convalescent COVID-19 samples.

V lost 4 bases, J lost 0 bases, and 16 bases lay in between. The CDR3 covers 16 residues. Germline CDR1 and CDR2: SGHRS and YFSETQ. Authors' analysis steps: Counts of nucleated cells, estimated from reference gene primer amplification, were obtained. The method was immunoSEQ multiplex PCR; TCRdb's version includes in-frame clones alone and lacks a portion of them. That table furnishes V, J and clone size, whereas the DNA furnished D and trimming. The sample contains some 390,000 clones, roughly 86% of which appear only once. This clonotype was obtained from a woman in her 30s who had recovered from COVID-19. The chain uses TRBV5-1 and TRBJ1-1; D possibly corresponds to TRBD1 (6 bases). The sequenced material came from PBMCs or T cells enriched from blood (not recorded which). The CDR3 DNA is TGCGCCAGCAGCCAGGACAGCACCCTTTTGAACACTGAAGCTTTCTTT. This gives the protein CASSQDSTLLNTEAFF.